A single sample is the source of the 19 T cell receptor beta chains below, sequenced in a study of OX40 agonist ivuxolimab in advanced cancers. The assay was immunoSEQ multiplex PCR, and TCRdb's table has in-frame clones only and misses some. The sample lists fewer than 50,000 clones, 80% to 90% occurring once. The specimen was CD4+ or CD8+ T cells sorted from blood, collected in a trial of the OX40 agonist ivuxolimab. The receptors here all came from an adult with an advanced solid tumor such as melanoma, head and neck, liver or kidney cancer.

The rearrangement links TRBV5-1 to TRBJ2-1; no definite D call. V shed 0 bases and J shed 4 bases, with 5 bases lying between them. Germline V gives CDR1 SGHRS, CDR2 YFSETQ. This CDR3 has 13 amino acids. The DNA for the CDR3 is TGCGCCAGCAGCTTGGGGGATTACAATGAGCAGTTCTTC. This codes for CASSLGDYNEQFF.

The table lists this clone with a count of one. The chain employs TRBV11-1 and TRBJ2-7; a possible D gene is TRBD1 (5 bases). V lost 5 bases and J 5 bases, leaving 13 bases between the germline ends. This CDR3 comprises 13 residues. CDR1 SGHAT and CDR2 FQDESV come from the germline V gene (reference sequence). The chain's CDR3 is CASSPQGLDEQYF. CDR3 nucleotide sequence: TGTGCCAGCAGCCCCCAGGGTTTGGACGAGCAGTACTTC.

The genes are TRBV9 and TRBJ2-7; possibly TRBD1 or TRBD2 for D (6 bases each). CDR3 size: 11 residues. Germline V gene sequence: CDR1 SGDLS, CDR2 YYNGEE. The V end lost 4 bases, the J end lost 9 bases, and 11 bases lay between the germline ends. This chain's CDR3 is CASSSGAAQYF. For the CDR3, the DNA is TGTGCCAGCAGCTCGGGGGCCGCGCAGTACTTC.

The V call is TRBV4-3, the J call TRBJ1-5; D remains unclear. The V end was cut by 0 bases, the J end by 0 bases, with 12 bases between. This CDR3 spans 17 amino acids. Per the germline V gene, CDR1 is LGHNA and CDR2 is YSLEER. CDR3 loop: CASSQELVLRSNQPQHF. CDR3 nucleotide sequence: TGCGCCAGCAGCCAAGAATTGGTCCTGCGTAGCAATCAGCCCCAGCATTTT.

V usage is TRBV7-3 and J usage is TRBJ2-2; D uncertain. The V and J ends lost 2 bases and 4 bases respectively, with 11 bases between them. Germline loops: CDR1 SGHTA, CDR2 FQGTGA. The CDR3 is 15 amino acids. CDR3 loop: CASSLGPTLTGELFF. The CDR3 DNA follows: TGTGCCAGCAGCTTAGGACCCACGCTCACCGGGGAGCTGTTTTTT.

In its sample, this clone was seen a few times. This chain connects TRBV7-2 to TRBJ2-5; D may be TRBD1 (6 bases). Between the trimmed V and J ends, which lost 2 bases and 4 bases, there was a span of 14 bases. This CDR3 has 15 residues. Germline V gene data show CDR1 as SGHTA and CDR2 as FQGNSA. CDR3 nucleotide sequence: TGTGCCAGCAGCTTAAGGCAGGGGTGGGGAGAGACCCAGTACTTC. This encodes CASSLRQGWGETQYF.

V and J are TRBV5-1 and TRBJ2-7; TRBD1 matches at 8 bases. The germline CDR1 and CDR2 sequences are SGHRS and YFSETQ. This CDR3 comprises 16 residues. The V gene end was trimmed by 0 bases and the J gene end by 3 bases; junction bases not matched to a gene: 8. The CDR3 sequence: CASSLGGTGGGYEQYF. The CDR3 DNA is TGCGCCAGCAGCTTGGGGGGCACAGGGGGTGGCTACGAGCAGTACTTC.

V is TRBV5-6 and J is TRBJ1-1; D is unclear. This CDR3 is built from 15 residues. Germline CDR1 reads SGHDT; CDR2 reads YYEEEE. V was cut by 1 base and J by 5 bases, with 15 bases left in between. The CDR3 loop reads CASSLSGAGATEAFF. CDR3 nucleotide sequence: TGTGCCAGCAGCTTGAGTGGTGCAGGAGCGACTGAAGCTTTCTTT.

The V call is TRBV10-3, the J call TRBJ1-2; the match to TRBD1 covers 12 bases. The CDR3 covers 19 residues. Germline loops: CDR1 ENHRY, CDR2 SYGVKD. V trimming: 2 bases; J trimming: 1 base; junction bases outside the gene matches: 11. The CDR3 DNA is TGTGCCATCAGTGAGAATATGGGACAGGGGGCCCCCATTAACTATGGCTACACCTTC. Encoded protein: CAISENMGQGAPINYGYTF.

This chain uses TRBV19 with TRBJ2-2; 9 bases are shared with TRBD1. Germline V CDR1 and CDR2: LNHDA, SQIVND (reference sequence). Unmatched junction bases numbered 5, after V lost 5 bases and J lost 7 bases. This CDR3 contains 14 residues. The CDR3 is CASSRTGAFGELFF. For the CDR3, the DNA is TGTGCCAGTAGTCGGACAGGGGCGTTCGGGGAGCTGTTTTTT.

This clone has just a few counts. This chain joins TRBV5-8 and TRBJ2-3; D may be TRBD1 (6 bases). The CDR3 extends over 14 amino acids. Germline V CDR1 and CDR2: SGHTS, YDEGEE. V was pared by 1 base and J by 5 bases, with 11 bases between. In DNA, the CDR3 is TGTGCCAGCAGCTTGAACAGGGCAGGAGATACGCAGTATTTT. Its translation: CASSLNRAGDTQYF.

The genes are TRBV4-3 and TRBJ1-4; 8 bases are shared with TRBD1. Germline V gives CDR1 LGHNA, CDR2 YSLEER. The CDR3 runs to 15 residues. The J segment lost 7 bases and the V segment lost 2 bases, leaving 6 bases of the junction unmatched. CDR3: CASSQLQGVGEKLFF. The CDR3 region has the DNA TGCGCCAGCAGCCAATTACAGGGGGTAGGTGAAAAACTGTTTTTT.

The J gene is TRBJ1-6, the V gene TRBV9; 10 positions match TRBD1. This CDR3 contains 14 residues. The germline CDR1 and CDR2 sequences are SGDLS and YYNGEE. The V gene end was trimmed by 5 bases and the J gene end by 10 bases; junction bases not matched to a gene: 6. As DNA, the CDR3 is TGTGCCAGCAGAGGGACAGGGGCAGAATCACCCCTCCACTTT. Protein: CASRGTGAESPLHF.

The V and J genes are TRBV5-4 and TRBJ2-7; D is undetermined. CDR1 is SGHNT, CDR2 YYREEE, per germline (reference sequence). V was pared by 2 bases and J by 0 bases, with 9 bases between. The CDR3 has 14 amino acids. The CDR3 sequence: CASSFGSNSYEQYF. DNA for the CDR3: TGTGCCAGCAGCTTTGGTAGCAACTCCTACGAGCAGTACTTC.

The chain links TRBV6-1 to TRBJ1-6; 8 positions match TRBD1. The CDR3 is made up of 15 amino acids. With V trimmed by 1 base and J by 9 bases, 5 bases remained unmatched. In germline, CDR1 is MNHNS, CDR2 SASEGT. The CDR3 nucleotides are TGTGCCAGCAGTGAAGGTGGACAGGGAACTTCACCCCTCCACTTT. Its translation: CASSEGGQGTSPLHF.

The V call is TRBV2, the J call TRBJ2-3; TRBD2 aligns across 9 bases. V was clipped by 2 bases and J by 6 bases; unmatched bases: 3. In germline, CDR1 is SNHLY, CDR2 FYNNEI. The CDR3 totals 14 residues. The CDR3 is CASSERGGADTQYF. The DNA of the CDR3 is TGTGCCAGCAGTGAACGCGGGGGGGCCGATACGCAGTATTTT.

This CDR3 reads CASSRQVQETQYF. Written as DNA, the CDR3 is TGTGCCAGCAGCCGACAGGTTCAAGAGACCCAGTACTTC. The V and J genes are TRBV14 and TRBJ2-5, with D maybe TRBD1 (6 bases). The CDR3 consists of 13 residues. Germline CDR1 reads SGHDN; CDR2 reads FVKESK. Trimming shortened V by 4 bases and J by 2 bases, and 8 bases separated the two germline ends.

V usage is TRBV18 and J usage is TRBJ2-5, with TRBD2 matching over 9 bases. Trimming at V came to 3 bases and at J to 1 base, leaving 6 bases not matched to a gene. The CDR3 loop spans 16 amino acids. Germline V lookup: CDR1 KGHSH, CDR2 LQKENI. The CDR3, as DNA: TGTGCCAGCTCACCCTCTGGCGGGGGGGCCCAAGAGACCCAGTACTTC. This codes for CASSPSGGGAQETQYF.

The V and J genes are TRBV7-2 and TRBJ2-7; unclear D gene. The CDR3 spans 11 residues. Germline-derived CDR1 and CDR2 are SGHTA and FQGNSA. V lost 1 base and J 5 bases, leaving 3 bases between the germline ends. For the CDR3, the DNA is TGTGCCAGCAGCTTAGTGCACGAGCAGTACTTC. It is translated as CASSLVHEQYF. The complete variable domain, with remaining parts taken from reference TRBV7-2 and TRBJ2-7, reads GAGVSQSPSNKVTEKGKDVELRCDPISGHTALYWYRQSLGQGLEFLIYFQGNSAPDKSGLPSDRFSAERTGGSVSTLTIQRTQQEDSAVYLCASSLVHEQYFGPGTRLTVT.